The rows below give T cell receptor beta chains drawn from one sample of a study of cytomegalovirus exposure and HLA in healthy donors. The assay was immunoSEQ multiplex PCR, and TCRdb's table has in-frame clones only and misses some. In total, the table holds 95,000 to 150,000 clones. Sequenced: PBMCs. The receptors stem from a man aged 18-30 years in good health and CMV-seronegative. CDR3s include the opening cysteine and the closing phenylalanine or tryptophan. Fields, in order: J gene, V gene, D gene, CDR3 DNA, CDR3 protein. D genes are given only for firm matches.

J gene: TRBJ2-7; V gene: TRBV28; D gene: .; CDR3 DNA: TGTGCCAGCAGGCCAGGGGTCTCCTACGAGCAGTACTTC; CDR3 protein: CASRPGVSYEQYF
J gene: TRBJ2-2; V gene: TRBV5-5; D gene: .; CDR3 DNA: TGTGCCAGCAGCTGGGAGCTAGCGAACACCGGGGAGCTGTTTTTT; CDR3 protein: CASSWELANTGELFF
J gene: TRBJ2-7; V gene: TRBV5-4; D gene: TRBD1; CDR3 DNA: TGTGCCAGCAGCTTGGGGGACAGTCTCCCGGCCGAGCAGTACTTC; CDR3 protein: CASSLGDSLPAEQYF
J gene: TRBJ2-7; V gene: TRBV10-2; D gene: .; CDR3 DNA: TGCGCCAGCAGTGAGTTGAGAGAGCAGTACTTC; CDR3 protein: CASSELREQYF
J gene: TRBJ1-2; V gene: TRBV4-1; D gene: .; CDR3 DNA: TGCGCCAGCAGCCAAGCGTTGGCGGCAGGGTATTATGGCTACACCTTC; CDR3 protein: CASSQALAAGYYGYTF
J gene: TRBJ1-5; V gene: TRBV28; D gene: .; CDR3 DNA: TGTGCCAGCAGTTTATCGGGAAATGTCAATCAGCCCCAGCATTTT; CDR3 protein: CASSLSGNVNQPQHF
J gene: TRBJ1-2; V gene: TRBV7-9; D gene: .; CDR3 DNA: TGTGCCAGCAGCTTAGGCGGGGGTTACGGCTACACCTTC; CDR3 protein: CASSLGGGYGYTF
J gene: TRBJ2-1; V gene: TRBV5-1; D gene: .; CDR3 DNA: TGCGCCAGCAGCTTTATAGCCCCTAGCGACTCCTACAATGAGCAGTTCTTC; CDR3 protein: CASSFIAPSDSYNEQFF
J gene: TRBJ2-2; V gene: TRBV5-1; D gene: .; CDR3 DNA: TGCGCCAGCAGGTCAGGGTCCGGGGAGCTGTTTTTT; CDR3 protein: CASRSGSGELFF
J gene: TRBJ2-1; V gene: TRBV6-5; D gene: TRBD2; CDR3 DNA: TGTGCCAGCAGTTACTCGCTCGGGAGGGCCCAGTTCTTC; CDR3 protein: CASSYSLGRAQFF
J gene: TRBJ2-5; V gene: TRBV5-1; D gene: .; CDR3 DNA: TGCGCCAGCAGCGTACAACGGGACAAGGGGGAGACCCAGTACTTC; CDR3 protein: CASSVQRDKGETQYF
J gene: TRBJ2-7; V gene: TRBV2; D gene: .; CDR3 DNA: TGTGCCAGCAGTATCAGGTCCGTCTACGAGCAGTACTTC; CDR3 protein: CASSIRSVYEQYF
J gene: TRBJ2-1; V gene: TRBV11-2; D gene: TRBD2; CDR3 DNA: TGTGCCAGCAGCTTAGGGCTAGCGGGAGCCTACAATGAGCAGTTCTTC; CDR3 protein: CASSLGLAGAYNEQFF
J gene: TRBJ2-2; V gene: TRBV7-8; D gene: .; CDR3 DNA: TGTGCCAGCAGCCCCTACCCAGGGACCGGGGAGCTGTTTTTT; CDR3 protein: CASSPYPGTGELFF
J gene: TRBJ2-7; V gene: TRBV27; D gene: .; CDR3 DNA: TGTGCCAGCAGTCTCCCCGGGGGTAAGCAGTACTTC; CDR3 protein: CASSLPGGKQYF
J gene: TRBJ1-2; V gene: TRBV27; D gene: TRBD1; CDR3 DNA: TGTGCCAGCAGGGGCGCAGGGGGAAACTATGGCTACACCTTC; CDR3 protein: CASRGAGGNYGYTF
J gene: TRBJ1-2; V gene: TRBV19; D gene: .; CDR3 DNA: TGTGCCAGTTCGGGCAGGGCTAACTATGGCTACACCTTC; CDR3 protein: CASSGRANYGYTF
J gene: TRBJ1-2; V gene: TRBV9; D gene: .; CDR3 DNA: TGTGCCAGCAGCGTAGCGGAGGGCCCACGAGATGGCTACACCTTC; CDR3 protein: CASSVAEGPRDGYTF
J gene: TRBJ2-1; V gene: TRBV10-1; D gene: .; CDR3 DNA: TGCGCCAGCAGTGAGTCTGGGCCGGGGGCCTACAATGAGCAGTTCTTC; CDR3 protein: CASSESGPGAYNEQFF
J gene: TRBJ1-2; V gene: TRBV27; D gene: .; CDR3 DNA: TGTGCCAGCAGTCCCGTCGCGGGGGGAGGTGGCTACACCTTC; CDR3 protein: CASSPVAGGGGYTF
J gene: TRBJ2-3; V gene: TRBV5-1; D gene: .; CDR3 DNA: TGCGCCAGCAGCTTGGGGGCCCTCACAGATACGCAGTATTTT; CDR3 protein: CASSLGALTDTQYF
J gene: TRBJ1-6; V gene: TRBV7-2; D gene: .; CDR3 DNA: TGTGCCAGCAGCTTACCGGGAATACCCCTCCACTTT; CDR3 protein: CASSLPGIPLHF
J gene: TRBJ2-7; V gene: TRBV13; D gene: TRBD2; CDR3 DNA: TGTGCCAGCAGCCCCCCCTGGTTAGTAGCGGGCACGAGCTCCTACGAGCAGTACTTC; CDR3 protein: CASSPPWLVAGTSSYEQYF
J gene: TRBJ2-7; V gene: TRBV25-1; D gene: .; CDR3 DNA: TGTGCCAGCAGCGAACTAGCTTACGAGCAGTACTTC; CDR3 protein: CASSELAYEQYF
J gene: TRBJ1-6; V gene: TRBV18; D gene: .; CDR3 DNA: TGTGCCAGCTCACCTCCGACAGGTTGGCATTCACCCCTCCACTTT; CDR3 protein: CASSPPTGWHSPLHF
J gene: TRBJ1-1; V gene: TRBV19; D gene: .; CDR3 DNA: TGTGCCAGTAGTAAGCTTACTGAAGCTTTCTTT; CDR3 protein: CASSKLTEAFF
J gene: TRBJ2-7; V gene: TRBV19; D gene: TRBD2; CDR3 DNA: TGTTCCTCAAGCTCTAGCGGTACCTACGAGCAGTACTTC; CDR3 protein: CSSSSSGTYEQYF
J gene: TRBJ1-2; V gene: TRBV7-9; D gene: .; CDR3 DNA: TGTGCCAGCAGCACGCCACAGGACTATGGCTACACCTTC; CDR3 protein: CASSTPQDYGYTF
J gene: TRBJ2-7; V gene: TRBV25-1; D gene: TRBD1; CDR3 DNA: TGTGCCAGCAGTGAATATGGGACAGGCCCCAGTAGGCAGTACTTC; CDR3 protein: CASSEYGTGPSRQYF
J gene: TRBJ1-4; V gene: TRBV18; D gene: .; CDR3 DNA: TGTGCCAGCTCACCACTGGACACTGGAGCCGGAAAACTGTTTTTT; CDR3 protein: CASSPLDTGAGKLFF
J gene: TRBJ2-2; V gene: TRBV11-2; D gene: TRBD2; CDR3 DNA: TGTGCCAGCAGCACGACTAGCGGGAACACCGGGGAGCTGTTTTTT; CDR3 protein: CASSTTSGNTGELFF
J gene: TRBJ2-2; V gene: TRBV7-8; D gene: TRBD1; CDR3 DNA: TGTGCCAGCACAGGGGGCCGCCTGAACACCGGGGAGCTGTTTTTT; CDR3 protein: CASTGGRLNTGELFF
J gene: TRBJ2-1; V gene: TRBV7-3; D gene: TRBD2; CDR3 DNA: TGTGCCAGCAGCTCCGGACTAGCAGTCCATGAGCAGTTCTTC; CDR3 protein: CASSSGLAVHEQFF
J gene: TRBJ1-1; V gene: TRBV5-6; D gene: .; CDR3 DNA: TGTGCCAGCAGTTACGCGGCCAACACTGAAGCTTTCTTT; CDR3 protein: CASSYAANTEAFF
J gene: TRBJ1-2; V gene: TRBV7-2; D gene: .; CDR3 DNA: TGTGCCAGCAGCTCCCCGGACAGAGCTAACTATGGCTACACCTTC; CDR3 protein: CASSSPDRANYGYTF
J gene: TRBJ2-5; V gene: TRBV5-6; D gene: .; CDR3 DNA: TGTGCCAGCGGGGTTGGGAGTAAAGAGACCCAGTACTTC; CDR3 protein: CASGVGSKETQYF
J gene: TRBJ2-7; V gene: TRBV9; D gene: TRBD2; CDR3 DNA: TGTGCCAGCAGCCGTAGCGGGAGGGTGTACGAGCAGTACTTC; CDR3 protein: CASSRSGRVYEQYF
J gene: TRBJ2-7; V gene: TRBV5-1; D gene: .; CDR3 DNA: TGCGCCAGCAGCTTGGTGGAGGGGAGAGAGCAGTACTTC; CDR3 protein: CASSLVEGREQYF